This is a list of T cell receptor beta chains from one sample in a study of cytomegalovirus exposure and HLA in healthy donors. This table comes from immunoSEQ multiplex PCR, and its TCRdb copy is limited to in-frame clones, with some not included. This table holds about 130,000 clones, roughly three quarters found once. Sequenced input: PBMCs. The source is a woman in her forties in good health and CMV-seronegative. CDR3s include the opening cysteine and the closing phenylalanine or tryptophan. D genes are given only for firm matches. Clone size appears in some rows only: once, few, many, or a class for an expanded clone.

v_gene: TRBV5-1; d_gene: -; abundance: once; j_gene: TRBJ2-1; CDR3nt: TGCGCCAGCAGCCAAGACAGACCCTCCTACAATGAGCAGTTCTTC; CDR3aa: CASSQDRPSYNEQFF
v_gene: TRBV15; d_gene: -; abundance: -; j_gene: TRBJ1-1; CDR3nt: TGTGCCACCAGCAGAGATTCCCCCTTCTCGGACACTGAAGCTTTCTTT; CDR3aa: CATSRDSPFSDTEAFF
v_gene: TRBV10-3; d_gene: -; abundance: -; j_gene: TRBJ2-1; CDR3nt: TGTGCCATCAGTGAAGGGACTCAAAGCTCCTACAATGAGCAGTTCTTC; CDR3aa: CAISEGTQSSYNEQFF
v_gene: TRBV28; d_gene: TRBD2; abundance: -; j_gene: TRBJ2-7; CDR3nt: TGTGCCAGCCGACGGCGGGAGATGTACGAGCAGTACTTC; CDR3aa: CASRRREMYEQYF
v_gene: TRBV5-6; d_gene: TRBD1; abundance: few; j_gene: TRBJ1-6; CDR3nt: TGTGCCAGCAGCGCTGGGACAGGGGGTTGGGGTTCACCCCTCCACTTT; CDR3aa: CASSAGTGGWGSPLHF
v_gene: TRBV28; d_gene: TRBD2; abundance: -; j_gene: TRBJ2-7; CDR3nt: TGTGCCAGCAGTTTCGGACTAGCGGGAACCTACGAGCAGTACTTC; CDR3aa: CASSFGLAGTYEQYF
v_gene: TRBV30; d_gene: -; abundance: -; j_gene: TRBJ1-2; CDR3nt: TGTGCCTGGACAGACACCTTCAACTATGGCTACACCTTC; CDR3aa: CAWTDTFNYGYTF
v_gene: TRBV10-3; d_gene: TRBD1; abundance: -; j_gene: TRBJ1-1; CDR3nt: TGTGCCATCATGGGACAGCTGAACACTGAAGCTTTCTTT; CDR3aa: CAIMGQLNTEAFF
v_gene: TRBV4-2; d_gene: -; abundance: -; j_gene: TRBJ2-7; CDR3nt: TGTGCCAGCAGCCAAGTCGGGGTGTACGAGCAGTACTTC; CDR3aa: CASSQVGVYEQYF
v_gene: TRBV6-6; d_gene: -; abundance: few; j_gene: TRBJ2-7; CDR3nt: TGTGCCAGCAGTTACTCAAACGAGCAGTACTTC; CDR3aa: CASSYSNEQYF
v_gene: TRBV28; d_gene: -; abundance: -; j_gene: TRBJ2-7; CDR3nt: TGTGCCACCAACAATCCGACAAGTCCCTCCTACGAGCAGTACTTC; CDR3aa: CATNNPTSPSYEQYF
v_gene: TRBV30; d_gene: -; abundance: -; j_gene: TRBJ2-5; CDR3nt: TGTGCCTGGACCGCTAGGCCGGTGGAGACCCAGTACTTC; CDR3aa: CAWTARPVETQYF
v_gene: TRBV28; d_gene: -; abundance: -; j_gene: TRBJ1-1; CDR3nt: TGTGCCAGCAACGCCCTACAGCAAAACACTGAAGCTTTCTTT; CDR3aa: CASNALQQNTEAFF
v_gene: TRBV28; d_gene: TRBD1; abundance: -; j_gene: TRBJ1-2; CDR3nt: TGTGCCAGCAGCTCGAAAGCAGGGACAGGGAACTATGGCTACACCTTC; CDR3aa: CASSSKAGTGNYGYTF
v_gene: TRBV7-8; d_gene: TRBD1; abundance: -; j_gene: TRBJ2-7; CDR3nt: TGTGCCAGCAGCTTAGGACCAGGGGGCTTCTACGAGCAGTACTTC; CDR3aa: CASSLGPGGFYEQYF
v_gene: TRBV27; d_gene: -; abundance: -; j_gene: TRBJ2-1; CDR3nt: TGTGCCAGCAGTCCCCAGGGGAGCGGTTCCTACAATGAGCAGTTCTTC; CDR3aa: CASSPQGSGSYNEQFF
v_gene: TRBV9; d_gene: -; abundance: -; j_gene: TRBJ1-1; CDR3nt: TGTGCCAGCAGCACCCGGTCCGGGAAAGCGATGAACACTGAAGCTTTCTTT; CDR3aa: CASSTRSGKAMNTEAFF
v_gene: TRBV21-1; d_gene: -; abundance: -; j_gene: TRBJ1-2; CDR3nt: TGTGCCAGCAGCAAAGAGGAGGGGAACTATGGCTACACCTTC; CDR3aa: CASSKEEGNYGYTF
v_gene: TRBV7-9; d_gene: TRBD2; abundance: -; j_gene: TRBJ2-2; CDR3nt: TGTTCCAGCAGCTTACCCAGACTAGCTGCCACCGGGGAGCTGTTTTTT; CDR3aa: CSSSLPRLAATGELFF
v_gene: TRBV6-1; d_gene: TRBD1; abundance: -; j_gene: TRBJ1-5; CDR3nt: TGTGCCAGCAGTGGCCAGGGGGGAATCCCACAGCCCCAGCATTTT; CDR3aa: CASSGQGGIPQPQHF
v_gene: TRBV11-2; d_gene: TRBD2; abundance: -; j_gene: TRBJ2-3; CDR3nt: TGTGCCAGCAGCTTAGGGATAGCGGGGTACTATAGCACAGATACGCAGTATTTT; CDR3aa: CASSLGIAGYYSTDTQYF
v_gene: TRBV5-1; d_gene: -; abundance: -; j_gene: TRBJ1-4; CDR3nt: TGCGCCAGCAGCGCGGGTCCTAATGAAAAACTGTTTTTT; CDR3aa: CASSAGPNEKLFF
v_gene: TRBV7-8; d_gene: TRBD2; abundance: -; j_gene: TRBJ2-3; CDR3nt: TGTGCCAGCAGGAGGACTAGCGGGGTCTTTAGCACAGATACGCAGTATTTT; CDR3aa: CASRRTSGVFSTDTQYF
v_gene: TRBV4-1; d_gene: -; abundance: -; j_gene: TRBJ1-2; CDR3nt: TGCGCCAGCAGCCCCGAGGTTGTCACATCAAACTATGGCTACACCTTC; CDR3aa: CASSPEVVTSNYGYTF
v_gene: TRBV5-1; d_gene: -; abundance: -; j_gene: TRBJ2-7; CDR3nt: TGCGCCAGCAGCTTGGTGGGACTCCGCGACGAGCAGTACTTC; CDR3aa: CASSLVGLRDEQYF
v_gene: TRBV7-6; d_gene: -; abundance: -; j_gene: TRBJ2-5; CDR3nt: TGTGCCAGCAGCCCGCAAGGGGGGGACCCCGGGTACTTC; CDR3aa: CASSPQGGDPGYF
v_gene: TRBV4-2; d_gene: -; abundance: -; j_gene: TRBJ2-2; CDR3nt: TGTGCCAGCAGACCCTCGGGGGACAGTACCGGGGAGCTGTTTTTT; CDR3aa: CASRPSGDSTGELFF
v_gene: TRBV30; d_gene: -; abundance: -; j_gene: TRBJ1-3; CDR3nt: TGTGCCTGGAGTAGGACAGACTCTGGAAACACCATATATTTT; CDR3aa: CAWSRTDSGNTIYF
v_gene: TRBV6-6; d_gene: -; abundance: -; j_gene: TRBJ1-5; CDR3nt: TGTGCCAGCAGTTACCCTGAGGAGCATCAGCCCCAGCATTTT; CDR3aa: CASSYPEEHQPQHF
v_gene: TRBV6-1; d_gene: TRBD2; abundance: -; j_gene: TRBJ2-1; CDR3nt: TGTGCCAGCAGTGACGGGGGGGACTACCTTCAGCAGCAGTTCTTC; CDR3aa: CASSDGGDYLQQQFF
v_gene: TRBV4-1; d_gene: TRBD2; abundance: -; j_gene: TRBJ2-3; CDR3nt: TGCGCCAGCAGCCAATCCTCAGGACTAGCGGGGGTCACAGATACGCAGTATTTT; CDR3aa: CASSQSSGLAGVTDTQYF
v_gene: TRBV2; d_gene: -; abundance: -; j_gene: TRBJ2-3; CDR3nt: TGTGCCAGCAATCTGGGGGGTGGGACAGATACGCAGTATTTT; CDR3aa: CASNLGGGTDTQYF
v_gene: TRBV28; d_gene: TRBD2; abundance: -; j_gene: TRBJ2-7; CDR3nt: TGTGCCAGCAGTTTAGCACTAGCGGGCTTAAGCTCCTACGAGCAGTACTTC; CDR3aa: CASSLALAGLSSYEQYF
v_gene: TRBV6-1; d_gene: -; abundance: -; j_gene: TRBJ1-2; CDR3nt: TGTGCCAGCAGTGAAGCTCCCCCGGGTGTGGGGGCCGACTATGGCTACACCTTC; CDR3aa: CASSEAPPGVGADYGYTF
v_gene: TRBV6-1; d_gene: -; abundance: few; j_gene: TRBJ2-3; CDR3nt: TGTGCCAGTTCCGACCCGGGACACAGCACAGATACGCAGTATTTT; CDR3aa: CASSDPGHSTDTQYF
v_gene: TRBV6-5; d_gene: -; abundance: few; j_gene: TRBJ2-7; CDR3nt: TGTGCCAGCAGTTACGTCGCTCTTCGGGACGAGCAGTACTTC; CDR3aa: CASSYVALRDEQYF
v_gene: TRBV12-5; d_gene: TRBD1; abundance: few; j_gene: TRBJ2-7; CDR3nt: TGTGCTAGTGGTCCGACCTCGCAAGACAGGGGAGACTACGAGCAGTACTTC; CDR3aa: CASGPTSQDRGDYEQYF
v_gene: TRBV12-2; d_gene: -; abundance: -; j_gene: TRBJ1-6; CDR3nt: TGTGCAAGTCGCTTAGCGGCAGTTTCGAATTCACCCCTCCACTTT; CDR3aa: CASRLAAVSNSPLHF
v_gene: TRBV5-4; d_gene: TRBD1; abundance: once; j_gene: TRBJ1-2; CDR3nt: TGTGCCAGCAGCCCGGGACAGGGGGACTATGGCTACACCTTC; CDR3aa: CASSPGQGDYGYTF
v_gene: TRBV13; d_gene: -; abundance: -; j_gene: TRBJ2-7; CDR3nt: TGTGCCAGCAGCTTAAGGGGGAACTACGAGCAGTACTTC; CDR3aa: CASSLRGNYEQYF
v_gene: TRBV28; d_gene: -; abundance: -; j_gene: TRBJ1-2; CDR3nt: TGTGCCAGCCCCCCAGGGGCTGGAGGCTACACCTTC; CDR3aa: CASPPGAGGYTF
v_gene: TRBV11-2; d_gene: TRBD2; abundance: -; j_gene: TRBJ2-7; CDR3nt: TGTGCCAGCAGCTTAATCGGGGGGGGGCATTACGAGCAGTACTTC; CDR3aa: CASSLIGGGHYEQYF
v_gene: TRBV2; d_gene: -; abundance: -; j_gene: TRBJ1-4; CDR3nt: TGTGCCAGCAGATGGACATCAACTAATGAAAAACTGTTTTTT; CDR3aa: CASRWTSTNEKLFF
v_gene: TRBV5-4; d_gene: TRBD2; abundance: -; j_gene: TRBJ2-7; CDR3nt: TGTGCCAGCAGCTCAGGACTAGCGGGAGCATTTGATAGTGTCGAGCAGTACTTC; CDR3aa: CASSSGLAGAFDSVEQYF
v_gene: TRBV6-5; d_gene: -; abundance: few; j_gene: TRBJ1-5; CDR3nt: TGTGCCGCCCAGGAGGGCAATCAGCCCCAGCATTTT; CDR3aa: CAAQEGNQPQHF
v_gene: TRBV30; d_gene: -; abundance: -; j_gene: TRBJ2-5; CDR3nt: TGTGCCTGGAGTGTATCCTTGTTTGGGACTCTCCAAGAGACCCAGTACTTC; CDR3aa: CAWSVSLFGTLQETQYF
v_gene: TRBV18; d_gene: -; abundance: -; j_gene: TRBJ1-1; CDR3nt: TGTGCCAGCTCACCATACAGGGTAGACACTGAAGCTTTCTTT; CDR3aa: CASSPYRVDTEAFF
v_gene: TRBV7-2; d_gene: -; abundance: -; j_gene: TRBJ1-3; CDR3nt: TGTGCCAGCAGCTTAGACTCAGGAACGCACTCTGGAAACACCATATATTTT; CDR3aa: CASSLDSGTHSGNTIYF
v_gene: TRBV7-8; d_gene: -; abundance: -; j_gene: TRBJ2-1; CDR3nt: TGTGCCAGCAGCCCCCGAAGGGCAGGGGCGAGCTTATACAATGAGCAGTTCTTC; CDR3aa: CASSPRRAGASLYNEQFF
v_gene: TRBV6-6; d_gene: -; abundance: -; j_gene: TRBJ2-5; CDR3nt: TGTGCCAGCAGTCGCCGGGACACCCCGGAGACCCAGTACTTC; CDR3aa: CASSRRDTPETQYF
v_gene: TRBV7-9; d_gene: -; abundance: once; j_gene: TRBJ2-2; CDR3nt: TGTGCCAGCAGCTTAGTACTAGGGACGAACACCGGGGAGCTGTTTTTT; CDR3aa: CASSLVLGTNTGELFF
v_gene: TRBV7-2; d_gene: -; abundance: -; j_gene: TRBJ2-2; CDR3nt: TGTGCCAGCAGATCGGACAGGAACACCGGGGAGCTGTTTTTT; CDR3aa: CASRSDRNTGELFF
v_gene: TRBV9; d_gene: TRBD1; abundance: few; j_gene: TRBJ2-6; CDR3nt: TGTGCCAGCAGCGTAGGGGTAACAGGGGCCAACGGCCTGACTTTC; CDR3aa: CASSVGVTGANGLTF
v_gene: TRBV2; d_gene: -; abundance: -; j_gene: TRBJ2-7; CDR3nt: TGTGCCAGCCGAACAGGGGGGGTCAACGAGCAGTACTTC; CDR3aa: CASRTGGVNEQYF
v_gene: TRBV28; d_gene: TRBD2; abundance: -; j_gene: TRBJ2-7; CDR3nt: TGTGCCAGCAGTTTCCCATCGGGACTAGCGGGAGGGTCGGGATACGAGCAGTACTTC; CDR3aa: CASSFPSGLAGGSGYEQYF